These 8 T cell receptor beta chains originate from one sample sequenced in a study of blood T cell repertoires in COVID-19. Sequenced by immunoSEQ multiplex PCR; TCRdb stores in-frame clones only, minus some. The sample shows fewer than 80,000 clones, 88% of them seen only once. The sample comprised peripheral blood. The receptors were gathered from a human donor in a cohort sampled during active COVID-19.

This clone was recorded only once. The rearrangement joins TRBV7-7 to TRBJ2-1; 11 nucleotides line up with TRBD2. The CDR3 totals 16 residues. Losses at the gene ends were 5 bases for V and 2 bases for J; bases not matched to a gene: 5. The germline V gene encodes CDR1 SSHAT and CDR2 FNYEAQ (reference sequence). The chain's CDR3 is CASSVDSGGAYNEQFF. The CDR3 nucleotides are TGTGCCAGCAGCGTTGATAGCGGGGGGGCCTACAATGAGCAGTTCTTC.

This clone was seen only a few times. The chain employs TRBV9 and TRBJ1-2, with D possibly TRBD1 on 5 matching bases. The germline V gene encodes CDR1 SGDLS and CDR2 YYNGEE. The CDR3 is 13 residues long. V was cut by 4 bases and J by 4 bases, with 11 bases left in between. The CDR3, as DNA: TGTGCCAGCAGCCCCGGGACTGCCTATGGCTACACCTTC. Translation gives CASSPGTAYGYTF.

The CDR3: CASSQDRGRVQFF. The CDR3 DNA reads TGCGCCAGCAGCCAAGACAGGGGGCGAGTGCAGTTCTTC. The V call is TRBV4-1, the J call TRBJ2-1; TRBD1 agrees at 8 bases. The CDR3 is made up of 13 amino acids. The germline CDR1 and CDR2 sequences are MGHRA and YSYEKL. V lost 0 bases and J lost 12; bases outside the gene matches: 4.

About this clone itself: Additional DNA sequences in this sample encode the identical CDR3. CDR3 bases: TGTGCCAGCAGCGGAGGACAGGAAAATTCACCCCTCCACTTT. This sequence encodes CASSGGQENSPLHF. This chain uses TRBV9 with TRBJ1-6; 7 nucleotides align to TRBD1. V was pared by 3 bases and J by 7 bases, with 4 bases of the junction left unmatched. The CDR3 is 14 amino acids. CDR1 SGDLS and CDR2 YYNGEE come from the germline V gene.

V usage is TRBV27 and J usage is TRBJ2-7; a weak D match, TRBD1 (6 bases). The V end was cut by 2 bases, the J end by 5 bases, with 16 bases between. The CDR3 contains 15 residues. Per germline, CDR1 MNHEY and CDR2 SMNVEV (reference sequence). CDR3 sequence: CASSLLRQASNEQYF. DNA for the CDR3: TGTGCCAGCAGTTTACTCCGACAGGCTTCCAACGAGCAGTACTTC.

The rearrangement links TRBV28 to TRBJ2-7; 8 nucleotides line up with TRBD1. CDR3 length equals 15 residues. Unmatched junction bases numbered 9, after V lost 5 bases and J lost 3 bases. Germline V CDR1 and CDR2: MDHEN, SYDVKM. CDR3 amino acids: CASSRAGGTGYEQYF. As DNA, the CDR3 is TGTGCCAGCAGTCGGGCAGGGGGCACCGGCTACGAGCAGTACTTC.

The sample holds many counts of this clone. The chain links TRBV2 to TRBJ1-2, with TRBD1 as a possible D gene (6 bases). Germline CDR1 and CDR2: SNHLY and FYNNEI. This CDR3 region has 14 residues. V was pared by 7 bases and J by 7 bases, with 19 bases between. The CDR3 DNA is TGTGCCAGCAAGGAACCGGGGGGCAGAGTTGGCTACACCTTC. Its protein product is CASKEPGGRVGYTF.

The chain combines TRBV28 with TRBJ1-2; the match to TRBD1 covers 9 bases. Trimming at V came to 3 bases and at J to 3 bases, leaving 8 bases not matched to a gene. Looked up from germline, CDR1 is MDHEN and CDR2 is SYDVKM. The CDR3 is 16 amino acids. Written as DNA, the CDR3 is TGTGCCAGCAGTTTGTACCGGACAGGGGTTGACTATGGCTACACCTTC. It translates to CASSLYRTGVDYGYTF.